The clone carrying this T cell receptor beta chain has more than one count but fewer than ten. The target antigen is unknown. This CDR3 has 15 residues. CDR1 SGHTA and CDR2 FQGTGA come from the germline V gene. V lost 2 bases and J lost 2, with 11 bases in between. Regarding time point: patch test 3, about 24 weeks after DPC sensitization. Treatment here: therapeutic diphenylcyclopropenone sensitization with weekly scalp DPC. The entry originates in a study of human T cells and chemical hapten exposure. The wider study: Reading of the patch tests, which applied 0.01% DPC to the upper back, occurred at 6 days. Study-level points and caveats: PT1 expanded TCR counts correlated positively with patch test score.

Library construction involved attaching unique molecular identifiers to individual cDNA molecules, which allowed quantitative, reproducible TCR counting. Authors' data handling: Counts of TCRs in each sample centred on a median of 95,638 and extended from approximately 20,000 to 700,000. TCRdb itself ran the RACE reads through MiXCR, one entry per CDR3 protein. The V and J calls here are based on TCRdb, not the publication. The table has fewer than 80,000 distinct CDR3 sequences, around 10% seen once. V usage is TRBV7-3 and J usage is TRBJ2-3; D is possibly TRBD1 (5 bases). This TCR derives from a woman in her 30s with alopecia areata. Some clones in this sample may be carry-over from other donors' samples. This material consisted of whole blood, taken in connection with sensitization to the hapten diphenylcyclopropenone (DPC). The CDR3 region has the DNA TGTGCCAGCAGCTTATCCACAGGCCCCACAGATACGCAGTATTTT. Amino acid sequence: CASSLSTGPTDTQYF.